This is a list of T cell receptor beta chains from one sample in a study of blood T cell repertoires in COVID-19. TCRdb's copy holds only in-frame clones and misses some; the assay was immunoSEQ multiplex PCR. The profile shows approximately 300,000 clones, 90% of them singletons. Specimen: PBMCs or T cells enriched from blood (not recorded which). These receptors were collected from a woman younger than 35 with acute COVID-19. Both conserved end residues are trimmed from each CDR3. Part of the rows lack a size; the others show once, few, many or a class for expanded clones.

j_gene	v_gene	abundance	CDR3aa
TRBJ2-3	TRBV5-1	NA	ASSLGGGYGTDTQY
TRBJ1-5	TRBV7-9	NA	ASGLGAQPQH
TRBJ2-3	TRBV2	once	ASTFGGYGGTDTQY
TRBJ1-6	TRBV2	NA	ASSDWVGVVPSPLH
TRBJ2-1	TRBV7-6	NA	ASSGPPGNEQF
TRBJ1-5	TRBV5-1	NA	ASSLSPGINQPQH
TRBJ2-7	TRBV11-3	NA	ASSLDRVSGLSYEQY
TRBJ2-7	TRBV7-9	NA	ASSTRLAGVYEQY
TRBJ2-3	TRBV19	NA	ASSPGRGLDTQY
TRBJ1-3	TRBV11-2	NA	ASSRQGSSSGNTIY
TRBJ1-6	TRBV27	NA	ASGSQGYDSPLH
TRBJ1-5	TRBV20-1	NA	SASYRTGGSNQPQH
TRBJ1-2	TRBV29-1	NA	SVLNRENYGYT
TRBJ2-1	TRBV7-3	NA	ASSFQRTPYNEQF
TRBJ1-3	TRBV9	NA	ASSDRTGNTIY
TRBJ2-1	TRBV11-2	NA	ASSSREVSSYNEQF
TRBJ1-2	TRBV5-1	NA	ASSLGQDYGYT
TRBJ1-2	TRBV10-1	NA	ASTRTGNLIYGYT
TRBJ2-3	TRBV6-1	NA	ASSEREAGAVTDTQY
TRBJ1-1	TRBV29-1	NA	SVVRDTEAF
TRBJ1-1	TRBV29-1	NA	SVGNRGRNTEAF
TRBJ1-5	TRBV2	NA	ARGTDYSNQPQH
TRBJ2-7	TRBV5-1	NA	ASSLAGDEQY
TRBJ2-7	TRBV6-5	NA	ASRFGQDYEQY
TRBJ2-1	TRBV28	NA	ASSLPSGTYNEQF
TRBJ2-1	TRBV24-1	NA	ATSVSSYNEQF
TRBJ1-5	TRBV27	NA	ATGQGGNQPQH
TRBJ1-5	TRBV28	once	ASRDFSGQGINQPQH
TRBJ2-1	TRBV7-3	NA	ASSPSALAGSYNEQF
TRBJ1-1	TRBV20-1	NA	SASRTGFEAF
TRBJ2-2	TRBV6-5	NA	ASSPRTGVAGELF
TRBJ1-3	TRBV18	once	ASSSRQSGNTIY
TRBJ1-2	TRBV28	NA	ASETADYGYT
TRBJ1-2	TRBV7-6	NA	ASSPGRENYGYT
TRBJ2-3	TRBV28	NA	ASSHRTSLDDTQY
TRBJ2-5	TRBV28	NA	ASSLLAGGPMGRTQY
TRBJ1-4	TRBV28	once	ASSSSGVGEKLF